The 16 T cell receptor beta chains listed next were all sequenced from one sample in a study of cytomegalovirus exposure and HLA in healthy donors. Vbeta (60) and Jbeta (13) primers were used in the PCR. Repertoires were generated with immunoSEQ multiplex PCR, while TCRdb's copy carries only in-frame clones and drops some. The repertoire has under 90,000 clones, roughly 80% of them found once; the top ten carry 2.2%. The material sequenced was PBMCs. The receptors were sampled from a man aged 40-50 years in good health and CMV-seronegative.

Concerning this clone: In the same sample, other DNA sequences code for this CDR3. The V and J genes are TRBV28 and TRBJ1-1; the D is unclear. Germline-derived CDR1 and CDR2 are MDHEN and SYDVKM. The CDR3 is made up of 14 amino acids. Trimming removed 4 bases from V and 0 bases from J, with 9 bases in between. The CDR3 DNA reads TGTGCCAGCAGTTGGCAGAATATGAACACTGAAGCTTTCTTT. Its translation is CASSWQNMNTEAFF.

This chain joins TRBV7-9 and TRBJ2-1; the D gene is possibly TRBD1 (5 bases). The germline V gene encodes CDR1 SEHNR and CDR2 FQNEAQ (reference sequence). The CDR3 length is 13 residues. The V end lost 5 bases, the J end lost 6 bases, and 11 bases lay between the germline ends. CDR3: CASSLQGPNEQFF. The CDR3 region has the DNA TGTGCCAGCAGCCTTCAGGGTCCCAATGAGCAGTTCTTC.

The J gene is TRBJ1-1, the V gene TRBV18, with D tentatively TRBD1 (5 bases). Germline V gene data show CDR1 as KGHSH and CDR2 as LQKENI. V lost 3 bases and J 1 base, leaving 24 bases between the germline ends. This CDR3 has 19 amino acids. CDR3 sequence reads: CASSPLPRTSMFSNTEAFF. The DNA for the CDR3 is TGTGCCAGCTCACCGCTTCCTAGGACATCAATGTTCTCGAACACTGAAGCTTTCTTT.

The chain carries TRBV28 and TRBJ2-1; D is perhaps TRBD2 (5 bases). Looked up from germline, CDR1 is MDHEN and CDR2 is SYDVKM. There are 18 residues in the CDR3. Trimming took 3 bases from V and 7 from J, leaving 25 bases between them. CDR3 protein: CASSFNTLREKELNEQFF. The DNA for the CDR3 is TGTGCCAGCAGTTTCAATACATTGAGGGAAAAGGAACTAAATGAGCAGTTCTTC.

The chain uses TRBV28 and TRBJ2-7; 10 positions match TRBD1. The CDR3 contains 15 residues. CDR1 MDHEN and CDR2 SYDVKM come from the germline V gene. The V segment lost 4 bases and the J segment 6 bases; nucleotides outside the gene matches: 9. The CDR3 bases are TGTGCCAGCAGTTGGTTGGGACAGGGGACCCGCGAGCAGTACTTC. This gives the protein CASSWLGQGTREQYF.

The chain employs TRBV25-1 and TRBJ1-1; no clear D. The V end was cut by 6 bases, the J end by 1 base, with 12 bases between. Germline V lookup: CDR1 MGHDK, CDR2 SYGVNS. CDR3 length: 14 residues. The CDR3 reads CASSGLSANTEAFF. The CDR3 DNA reads TGTGCCAGCAGCGGCCTCAGCGCGAACACTGAAGCTTTCTTT. The full variable domain, completed using reference TRBV25-1 and TRBJ1-1, is EADIYQTPRYLVIGTGKKITLECSQTMGHDKMYWYQQDPGMELHLIHYSYGVNSTEKGDLSSESTVSRIRTEHFPLTLESARPSHTSQYLCASSGLSANTEAFFGQGTRLTVV.

The chain employs TRBV6-5 and TRBJ1-1, with D maybe TRBD1 (6 bases). From germline, CDR1 is MNHEY and CDR2 SVGAGI. The CDR3 length is 15 residues. Trimming removed 4 bases from V and 5 bases from J, with 17 bases in between. The CDR3 nucleotides are TGTGCCAGCAGTTCCCCCGGGGACATCGGTACTGAAGCTTTCTTT. Protein product: CASSSPGDIGTEAFF.

V usage is TRBV28 and J usage is TRBJ2-7, with 9 bases identical to TRBD1. Germline trimming cut 0 bases from V and 3 bases from J; bases unmatched to any gene: 3. This CDR3 has 15 residues. Germline CDR1 MDHEN, CDR2 SYDVKM. Written as DNA, the CDR3 is TGTGCCAGCAGTTTATGGGGACAGGGCTACTACGAGCAGTACTTC. Amino acids: CASSLWGQGYYEQYF.

V usage is TRBV6-5 and J usage is TRBJ1-2, with unresolved D. The V and J ends lost 7 bases and 10 bases respectively, with 25 bases between them. The CDR3 consists of 15 residues. CDR1 MNHEY and CDR2 SVGAGI come from the germline V gene. This chain's CDR3 is CASKIGPITSRDYTF. The CDR3, as DNA: TGTGCCAGCAAGATAGGACCGATCACCTCGAGGGACTACACCTTC.

This chain joins TRBV5-1 and TRBJ1-1; 9 bases are a match to TRBD1. The ends lost 3 bases at V and 5 bases at J; junction bases unmatched: 5. The CDR3 is 14 amino acids. The germline CDR1 and CDR2 sequences are SGHRS and YFSETQ. The CDR3 DNA is TGCGCCAGCAGCTCAGGGACAGGGTGGACTGAAGCTTTCTTT. It specifies CASSSGTGWTEAFF.

The V call is TRBV28, the J call TRBJ1-2; D perhaps matches TRBD1 (5 bases). The germline gives CDR1 MDHEN, CDR2 SYDVKM. This CDR3 has 13 residues. Trimming took off 6 bases at V and 3 bases at J, with 11 bases between the two ends. The CDR3 DNA reads as TGTGCCAGCAGCGCCACAGGCCACTATGGCTACACCTTC. As protein: CASSATGHYGYTF.

J is TRBJ2-7 and V is TRBV27; 10 positions match TRBD1. The trim removed 6 bases at V and 4 bases at J, leaving 9 bases unmatched. The CDR3 is 15 residues long. CDR1 MNHEY and CDR2 SMNVEV come from the germline V gene (reference sequence). In DNA, the CDR3 is TGTGCCAGCAGCCCCGGGACAGGGGATGGTTACGAGCAGTACTTC. Residues: CASSPGTGDGYEQYF.

The chain employs TRBV13 and TRBJ1-4; 9 nucleotides agree with TRBD1. The V and J ends lost 4 bases and 8 bases, in that order; junction bases with no gene match: 11. The CDR3 length is 16 residues. Germline lookup yields CDR1 PRHDT and CDR2 FYEKMQ (reference sequence). CDR3 sequence: CASSSNRGLASEKLFF. CDR3 DNA: TGTGCCAGCAGCTCGAACAGGGGGCTTGCTTCGGAAAAACTGTTTTTT.

This clone was observed once. This chain uses TRBV19 with TRBJ1-1, with a tentative D call TRBD1 (5 bases). Germline V gene data show CDR1 as LNHDA and CDR2 as SQIVND (reference sequence). V lost 4 bases to trimming and J lost 5 bases, with 20 bases between them. The CDR3 extends over 16 amino acids. Written as DNA, the CDR3 is TGTGCCAGTAGTAATCCGGGGGAGTGGATTAGGACTGAAGCTTTCTTT. This sequence encodes CASSNPGEWIRTEAFF. Full variable domain (rest looked up from reference TRBV19 and TRBJ1-1): DGGITQSPKYLFRKEGQNVTLSCEQNLNHDAMYWYRQDPGQGLRLIYYSQIVNDFQKGDIAEGYSVSREKKESFPLTVTSAQKNPTAFYLCASSNPGEWIRTEAFFGQGTRLTVV.

The DNA of the CDR3 is TGTGCCAGCCGTGGGCAGGCGGGGGGTCAGCCCCAGCATTTT. The encoded protein is CASRGQAGGQPQHF. The J gene is TRBJ1-5, the V gene TRBV28; TRBD1 might be the D (5 bases). The germline V gene encodes CDR1 MDHEN and CDR2 SYDVKM. The CDR3 length is 14 residues. Deletions cut 8 bases from V and 6 bases from J, with 17 bases between.

This clone was seen only a few times. The chain uses TRBV5-1 and TRBJ2-6; the match to TRBD2 covers 12 bases. Losses at the gene ends were 2 bases for V and 4 bases for J; bases not matched to a gene: 4. CDR1 and CDR2 from the germline V gene are SGHRS and YFSETQ. The CDR3 is made up of 17 amino acids. As DNA, the CDR3 is TGCGCCAGCAGCTTAGGACTAGCGGGATCGGGGGCCAACGTCCTGACTTTC. It yields the protein CASSLGLAGSGANVLTF.